The clone carrying this T cell receptor (beta chain) was detected ten times or more. The antigen is not known. The cDNA came from 5'RACE, which used 10-nucleotide random UMIs. In TCRdb, the 5' RACE reads were re-called with MiXCR into one record per CDR3 protein. Of 55,000 to 70,000 distinct CDR3 sequences listed, roughly 3.9% are singletons. The data were taken from a study of neurological immune-mediated disorders. Turning to the study itself: There were approximately 35 multiple sclerosis patients. Of these, approximately 30 had relapsing-remitting MS and 3 had secondary progressive MS. Study-wide results and limits: In multiple sclerosis patients, the repertoire cluster was unrelated to clinical or MRI findings. Patients with HTLV-1-associated myelopathy showed the most TCR clonal expansion. Those with multiple sclerosis showed the least, falling below healthy controls.

Unmatched junction bases numbered 4, after V lost 7 bases and J lost 4 bases. Germline assignment: CDR1 SQVTM and CDR2 ANQGSEA. This CDR3 has 12 residues. This receptor was taken from a man in his thirties or forties with multiple sclerosis. The chain joins TRBV29-1 to TRBJ2-1; 7 nucleotides line up with TRBD1. Input material: PBMCs. In nucleotides, the CDR3 is TGCAGCGCCCTGACAGGGTACAATGAGCAGTTCTTC. Its protein product is CSALTGYNEQFF.